The entry below gives a single T cell receptor beta chain sequence along with its context. This receptor's antigen is unknown. Base qualities are not provided; no much larger clone lies one nucleotide away. CDR1 and CDR2 are read off the germline V gene as SGHNT and YENEEA. Unmatched junction bases come to 6, with V trimmed by 4 bases and J by 6 bases. The CDR3 contains 15 residues, cysteine and phenylalanine counted. The DNA shown is the 45-base CDR3, in frame from base 1. These data are taken from a study of blood T cell repertoires in COVID-19 (TCRdb year 2020). In the study overall: Collaborator samples came from the United States, Italy and Spain and covered acute and convalescent phases of COVID-19. The prospective study material was composed of cDNA or gDNA derived from T cells, B-cell-depleted T cells, or PBMCs. Subjects who had been exposed to COVID-19, were actively infected with it, or had recovered from it provided the deeply sampled blood TCRbeta repertoires that made up the dataset. The repertoires were released in a freely available public database meant as a resource for research on the immune response to SARS-CoV-2. The samples were drawn from two sources: the first 160 participants of the ongoing ImmuneRACE study, and some 1,300 subjects contributed by 6 global collaborators. A de-identified subject ID, COVID-19 status, age in years and sex were almost always included in the sample metadata. Where available, HLA class I and class II types were obtained from metadata supplied by the sample provider rather than from assay-based typing. Points the paper makes about the study in general: The amount of clinical and demographic metadata varied by source and participant and was provided uncurated.

TCRbeta CDR3 regions were amplified from genomic DNA by means of the immunoSEQ Assay, a bias-controlled multiplex PCR. The published analysis was carried out like this. Within the assay, amplification of reference gene primers was used to estimate how many nucleated cells each sample contained. To quantify the absolute abundance of each unique TCRbeta CDR3 rearrangement, sequence reads were collapsed and filtered. For each sample, productive Simpson clonality was calculated as the square root of Simpson's diversity index over productive rearrangements. The source is immuneACCESS, and TCRdb retained only in-frame sequences with V and J called. Part of the clones is not carried over; for the studies checked, unresolved V genes explain less than half of this, and the remainder is unexplained. V and J calls and clone size are those listed in that table; D and trimming were worked out from the DNA. Across this sample there are under 250,000 clones, with 80% to 90% seen only once. The ten biggest clones cover roughly 0.7% of the sample.

The collaborating institutions used their own protocols to collect whole blood in K2EDTA tubes. Collaborator samples were shipped for TCRbeta analysis as frozen whole blood, isolated PBMCs, or DNA extracted from either sample type. This receptor was identified in a man aged 35-49 years with acute or convalescent COVID-19. The rearranged segments are TRBV11-3 and TRBJ2-3; 11 central nucleotides agree with TRBD1. The sample consisted of peripheral blood. The DNA sequence follows: TGTGCCAGCAGCTGGCGGACAGGGGGCTTGGATACGCAGTATTTT. It codes for CASSWRTGGLDTQYF.